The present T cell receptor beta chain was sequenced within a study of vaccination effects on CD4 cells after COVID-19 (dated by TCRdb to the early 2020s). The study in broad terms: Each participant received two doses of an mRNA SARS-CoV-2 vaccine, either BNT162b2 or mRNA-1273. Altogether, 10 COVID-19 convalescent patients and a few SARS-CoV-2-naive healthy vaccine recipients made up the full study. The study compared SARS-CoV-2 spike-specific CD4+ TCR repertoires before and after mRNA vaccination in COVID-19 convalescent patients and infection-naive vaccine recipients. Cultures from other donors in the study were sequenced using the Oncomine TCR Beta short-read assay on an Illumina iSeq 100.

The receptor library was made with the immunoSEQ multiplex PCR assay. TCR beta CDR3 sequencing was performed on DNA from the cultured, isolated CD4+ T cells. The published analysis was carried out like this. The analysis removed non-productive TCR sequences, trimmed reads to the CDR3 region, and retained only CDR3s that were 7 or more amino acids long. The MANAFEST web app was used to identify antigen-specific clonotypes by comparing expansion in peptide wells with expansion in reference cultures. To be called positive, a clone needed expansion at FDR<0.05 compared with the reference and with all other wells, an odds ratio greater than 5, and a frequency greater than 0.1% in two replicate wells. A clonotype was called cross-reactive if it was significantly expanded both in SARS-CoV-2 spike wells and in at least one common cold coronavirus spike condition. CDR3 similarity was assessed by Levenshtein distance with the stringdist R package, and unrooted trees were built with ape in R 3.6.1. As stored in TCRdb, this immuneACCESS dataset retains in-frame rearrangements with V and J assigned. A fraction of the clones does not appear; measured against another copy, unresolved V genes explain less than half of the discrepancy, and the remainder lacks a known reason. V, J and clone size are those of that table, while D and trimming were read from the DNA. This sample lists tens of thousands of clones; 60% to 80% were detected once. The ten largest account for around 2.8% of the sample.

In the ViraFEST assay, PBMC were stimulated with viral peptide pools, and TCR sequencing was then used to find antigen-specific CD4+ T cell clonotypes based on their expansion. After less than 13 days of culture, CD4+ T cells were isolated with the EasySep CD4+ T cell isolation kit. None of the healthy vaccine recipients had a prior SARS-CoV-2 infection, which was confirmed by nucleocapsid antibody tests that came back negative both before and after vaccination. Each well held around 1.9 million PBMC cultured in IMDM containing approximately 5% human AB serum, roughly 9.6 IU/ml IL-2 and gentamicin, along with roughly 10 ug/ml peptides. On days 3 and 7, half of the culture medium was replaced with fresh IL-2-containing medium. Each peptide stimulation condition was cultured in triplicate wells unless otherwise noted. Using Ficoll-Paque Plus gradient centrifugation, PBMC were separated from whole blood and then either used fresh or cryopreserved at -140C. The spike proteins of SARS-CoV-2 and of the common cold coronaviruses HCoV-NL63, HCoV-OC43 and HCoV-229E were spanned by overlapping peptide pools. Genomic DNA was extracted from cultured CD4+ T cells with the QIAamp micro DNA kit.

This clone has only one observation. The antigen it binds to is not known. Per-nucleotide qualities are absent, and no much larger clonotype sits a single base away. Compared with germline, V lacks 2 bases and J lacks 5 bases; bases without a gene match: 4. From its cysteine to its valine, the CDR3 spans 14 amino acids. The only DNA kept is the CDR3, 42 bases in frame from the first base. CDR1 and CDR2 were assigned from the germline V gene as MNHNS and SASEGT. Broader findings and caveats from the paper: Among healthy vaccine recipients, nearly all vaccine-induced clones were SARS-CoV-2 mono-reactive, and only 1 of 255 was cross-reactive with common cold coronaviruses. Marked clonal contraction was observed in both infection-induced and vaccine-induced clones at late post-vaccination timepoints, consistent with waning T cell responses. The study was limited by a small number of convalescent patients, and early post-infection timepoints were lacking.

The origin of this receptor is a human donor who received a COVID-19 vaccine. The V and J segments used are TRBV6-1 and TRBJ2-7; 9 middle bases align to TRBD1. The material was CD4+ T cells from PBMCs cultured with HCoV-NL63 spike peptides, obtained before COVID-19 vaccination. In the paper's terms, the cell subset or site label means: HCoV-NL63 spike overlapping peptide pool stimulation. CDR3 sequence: CASSEHRGRDEQYV. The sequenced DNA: TGTGCCAGCAGTGAACACAGGGGGCGAGACGAGCAGTACGTC.